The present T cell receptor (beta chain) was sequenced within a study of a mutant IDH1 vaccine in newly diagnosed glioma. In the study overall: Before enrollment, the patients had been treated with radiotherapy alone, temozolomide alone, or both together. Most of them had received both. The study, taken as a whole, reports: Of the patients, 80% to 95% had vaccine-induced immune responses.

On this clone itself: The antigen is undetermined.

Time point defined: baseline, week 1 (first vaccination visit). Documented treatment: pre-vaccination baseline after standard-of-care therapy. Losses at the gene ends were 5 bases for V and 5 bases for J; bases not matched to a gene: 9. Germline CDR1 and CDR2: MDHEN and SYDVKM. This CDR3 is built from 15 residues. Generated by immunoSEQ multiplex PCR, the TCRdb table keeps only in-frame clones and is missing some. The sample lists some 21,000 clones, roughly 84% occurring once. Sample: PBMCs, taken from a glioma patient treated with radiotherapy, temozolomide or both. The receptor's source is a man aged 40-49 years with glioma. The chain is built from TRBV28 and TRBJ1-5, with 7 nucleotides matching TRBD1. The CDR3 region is CASSLPKGQHQPQHF. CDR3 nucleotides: TGTGCCAGCAGTCTCCCCAAGGGACAGCATCAGCCCCAGCATTTT.